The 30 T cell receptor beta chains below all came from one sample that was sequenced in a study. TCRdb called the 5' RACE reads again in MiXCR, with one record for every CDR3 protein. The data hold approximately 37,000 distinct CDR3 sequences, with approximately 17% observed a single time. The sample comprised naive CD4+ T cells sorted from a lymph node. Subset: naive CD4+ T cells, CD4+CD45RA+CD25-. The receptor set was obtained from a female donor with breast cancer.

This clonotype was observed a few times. The DNA of the CDR3 is TGTGCCAGCAGCTTCAAGACAGGGGGAACCGTCGAGCAGTACTTC. It is translated as CASSFKTGGTVEQYF. V and J are TRBV7-2 and TRBJ2-7; TRBD1 matches at 9 bases. The CDR3 totals 15 residues. Germline lookup yields CDR1 SGHTA and CDR2 FQGNSA. V gave up 3 bases and J gave up 6 bases; unmatched junction bases: 9.

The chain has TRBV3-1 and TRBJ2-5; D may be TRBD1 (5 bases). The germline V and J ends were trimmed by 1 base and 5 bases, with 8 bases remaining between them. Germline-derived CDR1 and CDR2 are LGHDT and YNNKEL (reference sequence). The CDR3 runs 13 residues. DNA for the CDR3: TGTGCCAGCAGCCAAGGGGGCATGGAGACCCAGTACTTC. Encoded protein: CASSQGGMETQYF.

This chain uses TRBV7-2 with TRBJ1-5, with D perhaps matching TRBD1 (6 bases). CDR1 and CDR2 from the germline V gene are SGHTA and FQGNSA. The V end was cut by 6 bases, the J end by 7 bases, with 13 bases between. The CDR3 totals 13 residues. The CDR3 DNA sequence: TGTACCAGCAGTCCACAGGGTCGGCAGCCCCAGCATTTT. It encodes CTSSPQGRQPQHF.

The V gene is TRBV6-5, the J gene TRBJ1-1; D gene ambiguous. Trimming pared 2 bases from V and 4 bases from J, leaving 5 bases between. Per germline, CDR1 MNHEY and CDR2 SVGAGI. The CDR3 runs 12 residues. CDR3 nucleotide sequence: TGTGCCAGCAGTTACAAAGGCACTGAAGCTTTCTTT. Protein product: CASSYKGTEAFF.

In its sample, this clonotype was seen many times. CDR3 in DNA: TGTGCCAGCAGGCCCGGGCAGAACACTGAAGCTTTCTTT. This gives the protein CASRPGQNTEAFF. The J gene is TRBJ1-1, the V gene TRBV12-3 or TRBV12-4; D remains ambiguous. The CDR3 extends over 13 amino acids. V lost 6 bases and J 1 base, leaving 9 bases between the germline ends.

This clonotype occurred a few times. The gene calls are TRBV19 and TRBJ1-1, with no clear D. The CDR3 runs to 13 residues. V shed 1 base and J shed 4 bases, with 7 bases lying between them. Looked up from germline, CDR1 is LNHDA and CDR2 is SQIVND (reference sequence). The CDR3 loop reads CASSIGPGTEAFF. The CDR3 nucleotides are TGTGCCAGTAGTATAGGCCCGGGCACTGAAGCTTTCTTT.

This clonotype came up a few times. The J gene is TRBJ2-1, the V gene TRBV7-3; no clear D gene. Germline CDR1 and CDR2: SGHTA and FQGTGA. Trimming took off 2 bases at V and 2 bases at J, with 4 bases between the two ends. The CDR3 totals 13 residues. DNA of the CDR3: TGTGCCAGCAGCTTACAGGCCTACAATGAGCAGTTCTTC. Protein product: CASSLQAYNEQFF. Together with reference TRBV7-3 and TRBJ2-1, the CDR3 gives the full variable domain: GAGVSQTPSNKVTEKGKYVELRCDPISGHTALYWYRQSLGQGPEFLIYFQGTGAADDSGLPNDRFFAVRPEGSVSTLKIQRTERGDSAVYLCASSLQAYNEQFFGPGTRLTVL.

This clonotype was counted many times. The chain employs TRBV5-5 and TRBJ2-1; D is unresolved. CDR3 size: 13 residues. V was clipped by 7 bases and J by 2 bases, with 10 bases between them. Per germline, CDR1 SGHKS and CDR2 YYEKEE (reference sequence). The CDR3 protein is CASGPPTYNEQFF. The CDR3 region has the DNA TGTGCCAGCGGACCCCCGACCTACAATGAGCAGTTCTTC.

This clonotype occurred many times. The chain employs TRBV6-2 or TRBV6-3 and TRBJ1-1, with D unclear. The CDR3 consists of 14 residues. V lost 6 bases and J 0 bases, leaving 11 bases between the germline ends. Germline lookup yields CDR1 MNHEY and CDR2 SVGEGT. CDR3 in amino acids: CASSHGRLNTEAFF. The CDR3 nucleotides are TGTGCCAGCAGCCACGGACGTTTGAACACTGAAGCTTTCTTT.

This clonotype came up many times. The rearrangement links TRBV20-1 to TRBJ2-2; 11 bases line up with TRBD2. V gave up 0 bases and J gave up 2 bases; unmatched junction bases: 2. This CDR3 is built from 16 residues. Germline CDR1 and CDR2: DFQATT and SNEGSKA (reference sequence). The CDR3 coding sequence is TGCAGTGCTAGAGACCTAGCGGGGGGAAACACCGGGGAGCTGTTTTTT. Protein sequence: CSARDLAGGNTGELFF.

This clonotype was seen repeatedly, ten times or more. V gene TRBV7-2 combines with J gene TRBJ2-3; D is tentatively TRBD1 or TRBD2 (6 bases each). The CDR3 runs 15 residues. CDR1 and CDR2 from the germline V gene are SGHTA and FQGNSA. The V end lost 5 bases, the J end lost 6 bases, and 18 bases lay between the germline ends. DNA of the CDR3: TGTGCCAGCAGCCTGGGACTCCCGCAGGGGGATACGCAGTATTTT. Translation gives CASSLGLPQGDTQYF.

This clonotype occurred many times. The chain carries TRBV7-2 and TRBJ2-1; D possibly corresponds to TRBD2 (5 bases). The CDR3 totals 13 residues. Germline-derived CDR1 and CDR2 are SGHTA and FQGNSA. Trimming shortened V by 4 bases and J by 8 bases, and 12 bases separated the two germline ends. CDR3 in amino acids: CASSWVAGHEQFF. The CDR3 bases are TGTGCCAGCAGCTGGGTGGCGGGCCATGAGCAGTTCTTC.

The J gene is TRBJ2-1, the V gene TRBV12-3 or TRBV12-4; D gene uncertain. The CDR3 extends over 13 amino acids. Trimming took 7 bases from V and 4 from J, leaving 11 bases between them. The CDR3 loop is CASTLSLYNEQFF. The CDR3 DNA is TGTGCCAGCACCCTATCATTATACAATGAGCAGTTCTTC.

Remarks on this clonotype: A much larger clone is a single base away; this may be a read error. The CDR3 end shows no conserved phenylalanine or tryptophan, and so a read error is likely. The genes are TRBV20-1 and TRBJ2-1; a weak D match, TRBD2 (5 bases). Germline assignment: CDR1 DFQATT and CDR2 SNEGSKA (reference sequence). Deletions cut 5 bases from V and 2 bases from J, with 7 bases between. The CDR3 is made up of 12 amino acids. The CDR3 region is CSAEGAYNEQFL. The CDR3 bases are TGCAGTGCTGAGGGCGCCTACAATGAGCAGTTCCTC.

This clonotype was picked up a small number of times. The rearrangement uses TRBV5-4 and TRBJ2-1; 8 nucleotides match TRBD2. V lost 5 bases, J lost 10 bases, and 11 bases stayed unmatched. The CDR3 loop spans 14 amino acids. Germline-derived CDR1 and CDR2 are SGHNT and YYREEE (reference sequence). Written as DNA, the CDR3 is TGTGCCAGCAGACCGGGACTAGGGCGTGGGGAGCAGTTCTTC. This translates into CASRPGLGRGEQFF.

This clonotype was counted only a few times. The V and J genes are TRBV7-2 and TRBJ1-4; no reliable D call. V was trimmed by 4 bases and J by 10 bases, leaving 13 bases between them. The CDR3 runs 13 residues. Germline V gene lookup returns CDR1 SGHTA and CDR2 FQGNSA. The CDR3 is CASSSDGIGKLFF. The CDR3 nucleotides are TGTGCCAGCAGCTCCGACGGCATCGGAAAACTGTTTTTT.

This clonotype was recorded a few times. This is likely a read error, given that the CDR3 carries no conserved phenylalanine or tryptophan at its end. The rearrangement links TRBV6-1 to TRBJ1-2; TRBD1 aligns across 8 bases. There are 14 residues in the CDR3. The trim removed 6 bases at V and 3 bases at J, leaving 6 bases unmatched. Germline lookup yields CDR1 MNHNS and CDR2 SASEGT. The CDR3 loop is CASRKTGGDYGYTS. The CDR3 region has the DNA TGTGCCAGCAGGAAAACAGGGGGTGACTATGGCTACACCTCC.

CDR3 nucleotides: TGCGCCAGCAGCTCGGTGGAACCTGGATGGGCAGATACGCAGTATTTT. The encoded protein is CASSSVEPGWADTQYF. This rearrangement joins TRBV5-1 to TRBJ2-3; D remains unclear. The germline V gene has CDR1 SGHRS and CDR2 YFSETQ. The CDR3 consists of 16 residues. Trimming left V 3 bases short and J 4 bases short, with 18 bases between.

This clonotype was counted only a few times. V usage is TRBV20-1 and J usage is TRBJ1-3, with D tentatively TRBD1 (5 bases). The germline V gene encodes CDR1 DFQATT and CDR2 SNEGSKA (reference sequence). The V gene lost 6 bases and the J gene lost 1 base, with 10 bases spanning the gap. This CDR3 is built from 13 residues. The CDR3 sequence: CSAVGESGNTIYF. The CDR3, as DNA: TGCAGTGCGGTGGGGGAATCTGGAAACACCATATATTTT.

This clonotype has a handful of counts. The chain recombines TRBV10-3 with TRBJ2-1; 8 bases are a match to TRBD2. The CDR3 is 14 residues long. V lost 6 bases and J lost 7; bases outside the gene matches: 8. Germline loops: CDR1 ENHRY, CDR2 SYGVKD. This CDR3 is CAISREGRRNEQFF. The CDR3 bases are TGTGCCATCAGCCGGGAGGGCCGCCGGAATGAGCAGTTCTTC.

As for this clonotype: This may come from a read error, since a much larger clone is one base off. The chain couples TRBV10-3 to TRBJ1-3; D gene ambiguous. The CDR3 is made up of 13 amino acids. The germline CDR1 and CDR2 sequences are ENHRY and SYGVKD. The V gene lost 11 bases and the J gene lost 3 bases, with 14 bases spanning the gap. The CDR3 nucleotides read TGTGCCTCAGTTACGTCCCTTGGAAACACCATATATTTT. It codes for CASVTSLGNTIYF.

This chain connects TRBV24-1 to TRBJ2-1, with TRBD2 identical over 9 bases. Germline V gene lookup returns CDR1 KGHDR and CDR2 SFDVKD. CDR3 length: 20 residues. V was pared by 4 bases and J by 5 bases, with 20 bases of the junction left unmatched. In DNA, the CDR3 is TGTGCCACCAGTGAGCGGGGTAGCGGGAGACCCAACCCCGAAAACAATGAGCAGTTCTTC. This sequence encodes CATSERGSGRPNPENNEQFF.

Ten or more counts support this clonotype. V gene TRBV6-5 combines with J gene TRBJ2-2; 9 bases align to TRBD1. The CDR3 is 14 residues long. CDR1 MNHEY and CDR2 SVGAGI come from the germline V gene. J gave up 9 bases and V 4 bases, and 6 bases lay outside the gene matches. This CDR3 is CASSSGTGLRELFF. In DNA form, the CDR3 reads TGTGCCAGCAGTTCCGGGACAGGGTTACGGGAGCTGTTTTTT.

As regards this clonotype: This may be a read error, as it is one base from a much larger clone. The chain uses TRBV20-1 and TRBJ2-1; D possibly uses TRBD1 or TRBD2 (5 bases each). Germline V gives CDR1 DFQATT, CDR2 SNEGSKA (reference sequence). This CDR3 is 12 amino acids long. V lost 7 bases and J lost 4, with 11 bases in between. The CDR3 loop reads CSGGARYNEQFF. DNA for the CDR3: TGCAGTGGAGGGGCGCGGTACAATGAGCAGTTCTTC.

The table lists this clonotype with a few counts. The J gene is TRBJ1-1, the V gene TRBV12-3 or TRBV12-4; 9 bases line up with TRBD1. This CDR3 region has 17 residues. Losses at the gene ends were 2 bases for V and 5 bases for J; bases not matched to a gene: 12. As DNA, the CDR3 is TGTGCCAGCAGTTTAAGTATGAGGGACAGGGACAGGACTGAAGCTTTCTTT. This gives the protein CASSLSMRDRDRTEAFF.

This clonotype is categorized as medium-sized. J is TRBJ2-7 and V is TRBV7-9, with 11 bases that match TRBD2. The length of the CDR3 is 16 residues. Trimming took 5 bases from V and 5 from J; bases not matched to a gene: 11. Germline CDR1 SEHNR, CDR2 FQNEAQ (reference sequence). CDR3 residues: CASSLAETSGIDEQYF. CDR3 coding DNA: TGTGCCAGCAGCCTTGCGGAGACTAGCGGGATTGACGAGCAGTACTTC.

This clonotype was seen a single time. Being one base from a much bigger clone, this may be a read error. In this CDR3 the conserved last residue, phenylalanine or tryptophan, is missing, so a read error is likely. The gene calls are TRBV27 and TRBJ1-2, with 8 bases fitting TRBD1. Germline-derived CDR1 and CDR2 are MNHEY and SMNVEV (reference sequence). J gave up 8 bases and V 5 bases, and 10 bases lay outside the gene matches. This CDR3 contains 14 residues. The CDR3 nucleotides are TGTGCCAGCAGTCACCGCCTAGACAGGGGCGGCTACACCTCC. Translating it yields CASSHRLDRGGYTS.

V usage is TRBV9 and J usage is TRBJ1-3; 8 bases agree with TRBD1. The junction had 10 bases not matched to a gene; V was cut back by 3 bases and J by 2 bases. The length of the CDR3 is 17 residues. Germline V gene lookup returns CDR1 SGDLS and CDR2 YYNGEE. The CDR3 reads CASSATPDREPGNTIYF. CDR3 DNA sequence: TGTGCCAGCAGCGCGACCCCGGACAGGGAGCCTGGAAACACCATATATTTT.

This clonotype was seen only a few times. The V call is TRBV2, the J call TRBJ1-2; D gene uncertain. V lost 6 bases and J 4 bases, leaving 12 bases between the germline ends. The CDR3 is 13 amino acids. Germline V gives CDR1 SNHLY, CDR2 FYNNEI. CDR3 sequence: CASSYGRSYGYTF. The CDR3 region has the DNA TGTGCCAGCAGCTATGGACGGAGCTATGGCTACACCTTC.

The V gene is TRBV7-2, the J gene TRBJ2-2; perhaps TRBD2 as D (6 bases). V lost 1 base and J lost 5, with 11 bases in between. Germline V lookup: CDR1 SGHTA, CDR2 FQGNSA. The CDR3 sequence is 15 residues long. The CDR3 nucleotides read TGTGCCAGCAGCTTAGGCGGGACCCCAACCGGGGAGCTGTTTTTT. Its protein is CASSLGGTPTGELFF.